This T cell receptor beta chain was identified during a study of OX40 agonist ivuxolimab in advanced cancers. Study-level results: Among the lowest levels of clonal expansion were found in partial responders at 0.1-3.0 mg/kg. The expanded peripheral T cells' antigen specificity was not determined.

Germline V gene sequence: CDR1 MNHEY, CDR2 SVGAGI. Unmatched junction bases numbered 7, after V lost 4 bases and J lost 2 bases. CDR3 length equals 16 residues. Clones were read by immunoSEQ multiplex PCR, and TCRdb kept only the in-frame ones, dropping some. The table records 100,000 or so clones, 70% to 85% of them present only once. In regard to this clone: Its antigen is not known.

The sequenced sample was CD4+ or CD8+ T cells sorted from blood, obtained in a trial of the OX40 agonist ivuxolimab. The clonotype comes from an adult with an advanced solid tumor such as melanoma, head and neck, liver or kidney cancer. V and J are TRBV6-5 and TRBJ1-4; 7 nucleotides align to TRBD1. CDR3 DNA: TGTGCCAGCAGTTCGACAGGGACAGCCACTAATGAAAAACTGTTTTTT. It yields the protein CASSSTGTATNEKLFF.